The next 23 T cell receptor beta chains were all read from a single sample in a study of blood T cells in healthy people across ages. Using a J-beta primer mix together with a sample-barcoded 5' primer, a second PCR was run for about 7 to 12 cycles. In TCRdb, the 5' RACE reads were re-called with MiXCR into one record per CDR3 protein. Of 800,000 to 950,000 distinct CDR3 sequences listed, under 35% are singletons. This same sample was also part of a study on T cells of mothers and their children.

What was sequenced was blood. Receptors originate from a middle-aged woman in good health.

This clonotype has a count of ten or more. The chain combines TRBV7-2 with TRBJ2-7; D may be TRBD1 or TRBD2 (5 bases each). The V end lost 6 bases, the J end lost 5 bases, and 20 bases lay between the germline ends. This CDR3 is 15 amino acids long. The germline V gene has CDR1 SGHTA and CDR2 FQGNSA. In nucleotides, the CDR3 is TGTGCCAGCAGACCTACCGGGACGCTTGGGCACGAGCAGTACTTC. Its protein product is CASRPTGTLGHEQYF.

This chain links TRBV9 with TRBJ2-1; 12 nucleotides match TRBD2. V was pared by 3 bases and J by 7 bases, with 5 bases of the junction left unmatched. This CDR3 region has 15 residues. The germline gives CDR1 SGDLS, CDR2 YYNGEE. DNA of the CDR3: TGTGCCAGCAGCGGGGCTAGCGGGGGGGCGAATGAGCAGTTCTTC. Protein product: CASSGASGGANEQFF.

This clonotype was picked up a small number of times. The V call is TRBV28, the J call TRBJ1-4, with D perhaps matching TRBD1 (5 bases). The V and J ends lost 8 bases and 0 bases respectively, with 10 bases between them. Germline assignment: CDR1 MDHEN and CDR2 SYDVKM. The CDR3 contains 14 residues. The CDR3 bases are TGTGCCAGCGGTGGGGGGGCAACTAATGAAAAACTGTTTTTT. Protein: CASGGGATNEKLFF. The whole variable domain, filled in from reference TRBV28 and TRBJ1-4, reads DVKVTQSSRYLVKRTGEKVFLECVQDMDHENMFWYRQDPGLGLRLIYFSYDVKMKEKGDIPEGYSVSREKKERFSLILESASTNQTSMYLCASGGGATNEKLFFGSGTQLSVL.

Comment on this clonotype: This could be a read error, since a much larger clone is one nucleotide away. The chain uses TRBV6-2 or TRBV6-3 and TRBJ2-1; no clear D. There are 14 residues in the CDR3. Germline CDR1 MNHEY, CDR2 SVGEGT. V dropped 6 bases and J dropped 10 bases, with 19 bases sitting between them. This CDR3 reads CASRPPDTFYEQFF. In nucleotides, the CDR3 is TGTGCCAGCAGACCACCTGACACCTTCTACGAGCAGTTCTTC.

This clonotype was counted ten times or more. This rearrangement joins TRBV29-1 to TRBJ2-1; D is unresolved. Trimming left V 6 bases short and J 4 bases short, with 7 bases between. The length of the CDR3 is 11 residues. Germline V lookup: CDR1 SQVTM, CDR2 ANQGSEA. This chain's CDR3 is CSVRLYNEQFF. The CDR3 coding sequence is TGCAGCGTCCGACTTTACAATGAGCAGTTCTTC.

This clonotype has at least ten counts. This sequence joins TRBV12-3 or TRBV12-4 and TRBJ2-7, with 11 bases that match TRBD1. The junction had 13 bases not matched to a gene; V was cut back by 2 bases and J by 7 bases. The CDR3 is 17 residues long. The CDR3 DNA sequence: TGTGCCAGCAGTTTACACCTCGGGACAGGGGGTCCCTTGGAGCAGTACTTC. Translated: CASSLHLGTGGPLEQYF.

The sample holds many counts of this clonotype. The J gene is TRBJ1-6, the V gene TRBV10-3, with 7 bases fitting TRBD1. Germline V gene sequence: CDR1 ENHRY, CDR2 SYGVKD. This CDR3 has 14 amino acids. Trimming removed 2 bases from V and 10 bases from J; junction bases left unmatched: 5. This CDR3 reads CAISEDRVYSPLHF. In DNA, the CDR3 is TGTGCCATCAGTGAGGACAGGGTGTACTCACCCCTCCACTTT.

The chain couples TRBV7-2 to TRBJ2-4; D is uncertain. The V gene lost 3 bases and the J gene lost 13 bases, with 13 bases spanning the gap. The length of the CDR3 is 12 residues. Germline CDR1 and CDR2: SGHTA and FQGNSA. The CDR3: CASSLYLGEQYF. CDR3 nucleotide sequence: TGTGCCAGCAGCTTGTACCTAGGAGAGCAGTACTTC.

This clonotype was detected only a few times. The V gene is TRBV7-2, the J gene TRBJ2-7; no clear D. The ends were cut back, 5 bases at V and 3 bases at J, with 14 bases in the middle. Per germline, CDR1 SGHTA and CDR2 FQGNSA. This CDR3 has 14 amino acids. The CDR3 bases are TGTGCCAGCAGCCCTCGGCGATCTAGCTACGAGCAGTACTTC. Encoded protein: CASSPRRSSYEQYF.

This rearrangement joins TRBV4-3 to TRBJ2-4; 8 nucleotides agree with TRBD2. The junction had 13 bases not matched to a gene; V was cut back by 0 bases and J by 0 bases. Per germline, CDR1 LGHNA and CDR2 YSLEER. The length of the CDR3 is 20 residues. The CDR3 bases are TGCGCCAGCAGCCAAGAGGTTAGCGGGGCCCTCCTACTAGCCAAAAACATTCAGTACTTC. Translation: CASSQEVSGALLLAKNIQYF.

The rearrangement uses TRBV28 and TRBJ2-1, with TRBD2 as a possible D gene (6 bases). Trimming took 5 bases from V and 10 from J, leaving 21 bases between them. Germline V gene lookup returns CDR1 MDHEN and CDR2 SYDVKM. The CDR3 runs to 15 residues. CDR3 region: CASSKPRREAKEQFF. The DNA for the CDR3 is TGTGCCAGCAGTAAGCCTAGGAGGGAGGCAAAGGAGCAGTTCTTC.

The CDR3 DNA reads TGCAGTGCTTGGGACAGGACGACTGAAGCTTTCTTT. This gives the protein CSAWDRTTEAFF. The chain carries TRBV20-1 and TRBJ1-1, with TRBD1 identical over 8 bases. Germline CDR1 DFQATT, CDR2 SNEGSKA (reference sequence). This CDR3 is built from 12 residues. Trimming removed 5 bases from V and 5 bases from J; junction bases left unmatched: 4.

In its sample, this clonotype was seen many times. This CDR3 is CASSFGKHHNEQFF. The CDR3 nucleotides read TGTGCCAGCAGTTTCGGTAAGCACCACAATGAGCAGTTCTTC. The chain joins TRBV12-3 or TRBV12-4 to TRBJ2-1; the D is unclear. The V end was cut by 3 bases, the J end by 5 bases, with 11 bases between. This CDR3 is 14 amino acids long.

This chain connects TRBV7-9 to TRBJ2-4; D unclear. The CDR3 is made up of 17 amino acids. The germline V and J ends were trimmed by 1 base and 2 bases, with 15 bases remaining between them. The germline gives CDR1 SEHNR, CDR2 FQNEAQ (reference sequence). CDR3 residues: CASSLVGRTITKNIQYF. CDR3 DNA: TGTGCCAGCAGCTTAGTGGGCAGAACTATAACCAAAAACATTCAGTACTTC.

This clonotype was detected ten times or more. V usage is TRBV5-6 and J usage is TRBJ2-7; D possibly matches TRBD1 or TRBD2 (5 bases each). Germline V gene lookup returns CDR1 SGHDT and CDR2 YYEEEE. The V end was cut by 4 bases, the J end by 0 bases, with 11 bases between. The CDR3 extends over 14 amino acids. The CDR3 nucleotides read TGTGCCAGCAGCGTACTGGGGGACTCCTACGAGCAGTACTTC. Translated, it gives CASSVLGDSYEQYF.

Note on this clonotype: Its ends do not fully match the called genes, so a read error is possible. The gene calls are TRBV28 and TRBJ2-5; a possible D gene is TRBD2 (7 bases). The CDR3 consists of 13 residues. Germline V gene sequence: CDR1 MDHEN, CDR2 SYDVKM. CDR3 residues: CAGSSGGPETQYF. CDR3 coding DNA: TGTGCCGGCAGTTCCGGGGGGCCGGAGACCCAGTACTTC.

V is TRBV7-6 and J is TRBJ1-2; 7 nucleotides line up with TRBD1. Trimming removed 5 bases from V and 2 bases from J; junction bases left unmatched: 17. There are 18 residues in the CDR3. Germline CDR1 reads SGHVS; CDR2 reads FNYEAQ. This CDR3 is CASSPGSYRGRPNYGYTF. CDR3 sequence (DNA): TGTGCCAGCAGCCCCGGGTCGTACAGGGGAAGGCCAAACTATGGCTACACCTTC.

In regard to this clonotype: It may be a read error: a sequence one base away is much more abundant. The chain couples TRBV12-3 or TRBV12-4 to TRBJ2-3, with TRBD1 identical over 10 bases. The CDR3 spans 17 residues. V dropped 5 bases and J dropped 8; count of bases not matched to a gene: 16. The CDR3 loop is CASSPLGTGATVVTQYF. For the CDR3, the DNA is TGTGCCAGCAGTCCCCTCGGGACAGGGGCCACCGTGGTTACGCAGTATTTT.

The chain is built from TRBV11-2 and TRBJ2-5; D possibly uses TRBD1 or TRBD2 (5 bases each). Germline CDR1 SGHAT, CDR2 FQNNGV. The V end was cut by 3 bases, the J end by 5 bases, with 16 bases between. The CDR3 sequence is 15 residues long. CDR3 in amino acids: CASSFVPRGVETQYF. The CDR3 nucleotides read TGTGCCAGCAGCTTTGTACCTCGAGGGGTCGAGACCCAGTACTTC.

This clonotype was detected many times. The rearrangement uses TRBV12-3 or TRBV12-4 and TRBJ2-1; D is undetermined. The CDR3 is 12 residues long. V was pared by 4 bases and J by 6 bases, with 7 bases between. CDR3 region: CASSSRSNEQFF. In DNA form, the CDR3 reads TGTGCCAGCAGTTCAAGGTCCAATGAGCAGTTCTTC.

The rearrangement uses TRBV10-3 and TRBJ1-4; the match to TRBD1 covers 8 bases. Germline V gene lookup returns CDR1 ENHRY and CDR2 SYGVKD. V trimming: 10 bases; J trimming: 7 bases; junction bases outside the gene matches: 8. This CDR3 has 13 amino acids. The CDR3, as DNA: TGTGCCACCCAACAGGGGGAGGGTGAAAAACTGTTTTTT. It codes for CATQQGEGEKLFF.

The chain uses TRBV28 and TRBJ2-7, with D possibly TRBD1 on 6 matching bases. The V end lost 1 base, the J end lost 3 bases, and 13 bases lay between the germline ends. The CDR3 totals 15 residues. Germline loops: CDR1 MDHEN, CDR2 SYDVKM. The CDR3 spells CASSLSGTYVYEQYF. DNA for the CDR3: TGTGCCAGCAGTTTATCGGGGACATACGTCTACGAGCAGTACTTC.

There are a few counts of this clonotype. The rearrangement uses TRBV2 and TRBJ2-7; 7 bases line up with TRBD1. The CDR3 has 15 residues. CDR1 and CDR2 from the germline V gene are SNHLY and FYNNEI. The junction had 10 bases not matched to a gene; V was cut back by 6 bases and J by 2 bases. The CDR3 DNA sequence: TGTGCCAGCAGCCCTGGCGTGCAGGGGGCCTACGAGCAGTACTTC. This gives the protein CASSPGVQGAYEQYF.